Below are 24 T cell receptor beta chains sequenced from a single sample in a study of CD8 T cells in Susac syndrome. RNA totalling roughly 0.45 to 1 ug underwent reverse transcription with random hexamers. A single record per CDR3 protein comes from TCRdb applying MiXCR to the immunoSEQ multiplex PCR reads. The data contain about 180,000 distinct CDR3 sequences, about 93% of them seen just once; the ten biggest clones take up around 0.1%. The sequenced sample was CD4+ T cells from PBMCs. All receptors come from a human donor with multiple sclerosis.

This clonotype has only one observation. The rearrangement uses TRBV15 and TRBJ2-6; 12 bases align to TRBD1. This CDR3 has 18 amino acids. The ends lost 1 base at V and 3 bases at J; junction bases unmatched: 4. Germline CDR1 and CDR2: LNHNV and YYDKDF (reference sequence). CDR3 loop: CATSRGGTGGGGANVLTF. In nucleotides, the CDR3 is TGTGCCACCAGCAGAGGTGGGACAGGGGGCGGTGGGGCCAACGTCCTGACTTTC.

V gene TRBV2 combines with J gene TRBJ1-5, with 8 bases identical to TRBD1. Trimming removed 6 bases from V and 7 bases from J; junction bases left unmatched: 5. The CDR3 sequence is 13 residues long. Germline V CDR1 and CDR2: SNHLY, FYNNEI. Written as DNA, the CDR3 is TGTGCCAGCAGAGTGACAGGGGAACAGCCCCAGCATTTT. Protein product: CASRVTGEQPQHF.

The CDR3 region is CASSSISGGGNQPQHF. The CDR3 coding sequence is TGTGCCAGCAGCTCAATCTCAGGGGGCGGCAATCAGCCCCAGCATTTT. The chain employs TRBV2 and TRBJ1-5; 8 nucleotides agree with TRBD1. Germline V CDR1 and CDR2: SNHLY, FYNNEI. V lost 6 bases, J lost 2 bases, and 9 bases stayed unmatched. The CDR3 extends over 16 amino acids. The variable domain in full, completed from reference TRBV2 and TRBJ1-5, reads EPEVTQTPSHQVTQMGQEVILRCVPISNHLYFYWYRQILGQKVEFLVSFYNNEISEKSEIFDDQFSVERPDGSNFTLKIRSTKLEDSAMYFCASSSISGGGNQPQHFGDGTRLSIL.

CDR3 sequence: CSVEGGFGEQFF. CDR3 sequence (DNA): TGCAGCGTTGAAGGGGGCTTTGGTGAGCAGTTCTTC. The chain joins TRBV29-1 to TRBJ2-1; possibly TRBD1 for D (5 bases). The CDR3 length is 12 residues. Germline-derived CDR1 and CDR2 are SQVTM and ANQGSEA. Trimming left V 1 base short and J 9 bases short, with 10 bases between.

The V gene is TRBV7-9, the J gene TRBJ1-3, with TRBD1 identical over 7 bases. Germline V gene lookup returns CDR1 SEHNR and CDR2 FQNEAQ (reference sequence). The trim removed 5 bases at V and 2 bases at J, leaving 9 bases unmatched. CDR3 length: 16 residues. This CDR3 reads CASSPQAGTAGNTIYF. The CDR3 bases are TGTGCCAGCAGCCCTCAAGCTGGGACAGCTGGAAACACCATATATTTT.

The rearrangement links TRBV7-6 to TRBJ1-1, with D perhaps TRBD1 (5 bases). Per germline, CDR1 SGHVS and CDR2 FNYEAQ. There are 14 residues in the CDR3. The V end was cut by 5 bases, the J end by 3 bases, with 13 bases between. The CDR3: CASSGRDGYTEAFF. The CDR3 DNA sequence: TGTGCCAGCAGCGGGAGGGACGGGTACACTGAAGCTTTCTTT.

DNA for the CDR3: TGCAGCGTTGGGGAGCGGGAAAGGGGTACAGATACGCAGTATTTT. Translation gives CSVGERERGTDTQYF. J is TRBJ2-3 and V is TRBV29-1, with TRBD2 matching over 7 bases. V gave up 4 bases and J gave up 3 bases; unmatched junction bases: 10. This CDR3 spans 15 amino acids. CDR1 and CDR2 (germline): SQVTM, ANQGSEA.

The V and J genes are TRBV5-4 and TRBJ1-2; D call uncertain. The CDR3 has 12 amino acids. V was trimmed by 0 bases and J by 12 bases, leaving 12 bases between them. Germline V gene sequence: CDR1 SGHNT, CDR2 YYREEE (reference sequence). CDR3 nucleotide sequence: TGTGCCAGCAGCTTGGAGGTCGGCTCCGACACCTTC. The encoded protein is CASSLEVGSDTF.

The chain recombines TRBV20-1 with TRBJ2-7, with 7 bases matching TRBD1. Looked up from germline, CDR1 is DFQATT and CDR2 is SNEGSKA (reference sequence). The CDR3 extends over 13 amino acids. The CDR3 coding sequence is TGCACTAATAGCCAGGACAGGCCCTACGAGCAGTACTTC. Its protein product is CTNSQDRPYEQYF.

The chain recombines TRBV20-1 with TRBJ2-3, with 7 nucleotides matching TRBD2. Germline values: CDR1 DFQATT, CDR2 SNEGSKA (reference sequence). This CDR3 contains 13 residues. Here the CDR3 reads CSLLAANTDTQYF. CDR3 DNA sequence: TGCAGCCTCCTAGCGGCCAACACAGATACGCAGTATTTT.

The rearrangement uses TRBV12-3 or TRBV12-4 and TRBJ2-5; 7 bases match TRBD1. This CDR3 comprises 14 residues. The J segment lost 2 bases and the V segment lost 2 bases, leaving 2 bases of the junction unmatched. This chain's CDR3 is CASSLRTGQETQYF. In DNA, the CDR3 is TGTGCCAGCAGTTTACGGACAGGACAAGAGACCCAGTACTTC.

V gene TRBV3-1 combines with J gene TRBJ2-7; D ambiguous. With 7 bases removed from V and 6 bases from J, the gap between germline ends came to 19 bases. CDR1 is LGHDT, CDR2 YNNKEL, per germline (reference sequence). There are 14 residues in the CDR3. The CDR3 sequence: CASKSQASSGEQYF. The CDR3 nucleotides are TGTGCCAGCAAATCCCAGGCCTCCTCGGGCGAGCAGTACTTC.

The genes are TRBV4-3 and TRBJ2-1, with D unresolved. There are 16 residues in the CDR3. CDR1 and CDR2 (germline): LGHNA, YSLEER. Between the trimmed V and J ends, which lost 3 bases and 5 bases, there was a span of 17 bases. The CDR3 DNA is TGCGCCAGCAGCCAGTACACATCTTACCCCAACAATGAGCAGTTCTTC. This codes for CASSQYTSYPNNEQFF.

This clonotype was seen once. The genes are TRBV18 and TRBJ2-1; weak D call: TRBD1 (6 bases). Trimming pared 4 bases from V and 3 bases from J, leaving 19 bases between. Germline CDR1 is KGHSH and CDR2 is LQKENI. The CDR3 length is 17 residues. Written as DNA, the CDR3 is TGTGCCAGCTCACAAAGATCAGGGGTTGAGGGCTACAATGAGCAGTTCTTC. Its protein product is CASSQRSGVEGYNEQFF.

V and J are TRBV6-1 and TRBJ2-3, with TRBD2 as a possible D gene (6 bases). This CDR3 contains 15 residues. With 6 bases removed from V and 0 bases from J, the gap between germline ends came to 13 bases. Germline CDR1 reads MNHNS; CDR2 reads SASEGT. The CDR3 region is CASSLYSGSTDTQYF. The CDR3 DNA sequence: TGTGCCAGCAGCTTGTACAGCGGGAGCACAGATACGCAGTATTTT.

The V call is TRBV19, the J call TRBJ2-7; the D is unclear. CDR3 size: 13 residues. V was clipped by 5 bases and J by 4 bases, with 12 bases between them. Germline CDR1 and CDR2: LNHDA and SQIVND (reference sequence). CDR3 loop: CASSAGPLYEQYF. The CDR3 nucleotides are TGTGCCAGTAGTGCCGGACCCCTTTACGAGCAGTACTTC.

The V and J genes are TRBV6-5 and TRBJ1-4; D remains ambiguous. V was cut by 8 bases and J by 3 bases, with 16 bases left in between. This CDR3 is 15 amino acids long. Germline V gives CDR1 MNHEY, CDR2 SVGAGI. The CDR3 DNA follows: TGTGCCAGCCGTGGACCAGGAGGAGCTAATGAAAAACTGTTTTTT. This gives the protein CASRGPGGANEKLFF.

V gene TRBV30 combines with J gene TRBJ1-2, with a weak D call TRBD1 (5 bases). This CDR3 has 13 residues. With 4 bases removed from V and 8 bases from J, the gap between germline ends came to 17 bases. The germline gives CDR1 GTSNPN, CDR2 SVGIG (reference sequence). CDR3 residues: CAWTDGGGGGYTF. The CDR3 bases are TGTGCCTGGACGGACGGTGGGGGTGGAGGCTACACCTTC.

The V call is TRBV2, the J call TRBJ2-5, with 11 positions matching TRBD1. The CDR3 has 15 residues. After removal of 4 bases from V and 4 bases from J, the junction contained 5 bases not matched to a gene. From germline, CDR1 is SNHLY and CDR2 FYNNEI. As DNA, the CDR3 is TGTGCCAGCAGTGGAGGGACAGGGGGTCGAGAGACCCAGTACTTC. Protein sequence: CASSGGTGGRETQYF.

The chain joins TRBV19 to TRBJ2-5; 8 bases agree with TRBD2. After removal of 9 bases from V and 2 bases from J, the junction contained 11 bases not matched to a gene. CDR1 is LNHDA and CDR2 is SQIVND in the germline V gene (reference sequence). This CDR3 contains 15 residues. The CDR3 sequence is CARIRGGPRQETQYF. CDR3 nucleotide sequence: TGTGCCAGGATACGGGGGGGGCCCCGACAAGAGACCCAGTACTTC.

The chain is built from TRBV28 and TRBJ1-1; the D gene is possibly TRBD1 (5 bases). Trimming took 5 bases from V and 0 from J, leaving 13 bases between them. Germline CDR1 MDHEN, CDR2 SYDVKM. The CDR3 runs 15 residues. As DNA, the CDR3 is TGTGCCAGCAGTCGAGGCGGGGCCCTGAACACTGAAGCTTTCTTT. Amino acids: CASSRGGALNTEAFF.

The gene calls are TRBV30 and TRBJ1-1; the D is unclear. Germline CDR1 is GTSNPN and CDR2 is SVGIG (reference sequence). CDR3 size: 13 residues. V lost 2 bases and J lost 3, with 10 bases in between. CDR3 protein: CAWSRLTDTEAFF. The DNA for the CDR3 is TGTGCCTGGAGTAGACTGACGGACACTGAAGCTTTCTTT.

The chain recombines TRBV27 with TRBJ2-1; 9 nucleotides align to TRBD2. The CDR3 loop spans 15 amino acids. With 5 bases clipped from V and 8 bases from J, the junction kept 10 bases outside the gene matches. Germline assignment: CDR1 MNHEY and CDR2 SMNVEV (reference sequence). The CDR3 reads CASSQLAGNAYEQFF. The CDR3 bases are TGTGCCAGCAGTCAACTAGCGGGTAACGCCTATGAGCAGTTCTTC.

This chain joins TRBV7-2 and TRBJ2-2, with D perhaps matching TRBD2 (7 bases). The germline V gene has CDR1 SGHTA and CDR2 FQGNSA. V lost 4 bases to trimming and J lost 0 bases, with 15 bases between them. The CDR3 totals 17 residues. In nucleotides, the CDR3 is TGTGCCAGCAGCTCGCCGGGGGGCATATCGAACACCGGGGAGCTGTTTTTT. This gives the protein CASSSPGGISNTGELFF.